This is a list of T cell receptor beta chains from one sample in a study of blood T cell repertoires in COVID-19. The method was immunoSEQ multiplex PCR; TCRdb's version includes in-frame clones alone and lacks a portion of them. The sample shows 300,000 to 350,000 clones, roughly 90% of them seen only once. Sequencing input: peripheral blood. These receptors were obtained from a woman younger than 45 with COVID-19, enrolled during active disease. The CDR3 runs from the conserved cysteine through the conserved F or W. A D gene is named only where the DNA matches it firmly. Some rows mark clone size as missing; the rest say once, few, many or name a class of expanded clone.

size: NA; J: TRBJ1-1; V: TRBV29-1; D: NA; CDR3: CSAGGVLWTEAFF; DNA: TGCAGCGCTGGGGGGGTGTTATGGACTGAAGCTTTCTTT
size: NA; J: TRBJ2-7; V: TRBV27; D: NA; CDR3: CASRPDRGHEQYF; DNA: TGTGCCAGCAGGCCGGACCGAGGGCACGAGCAGTACTTC
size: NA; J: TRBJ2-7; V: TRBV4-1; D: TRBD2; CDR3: CASSQELTSGSYEQYF; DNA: TGCGCCAGCAGCCAAGAACTCACTAGCGGCTCCTACGAGCAGTACTTC
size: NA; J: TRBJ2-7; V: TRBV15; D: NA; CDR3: CATSRANTGYEQYF; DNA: TGTGCCACCAGCAGAGCAAATACAGGGTACGAGCAGTACTTC
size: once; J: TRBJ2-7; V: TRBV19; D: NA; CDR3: CASSIEGGPTPYEQYF; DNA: TGTGCCAGTAGTATTGAGGGAGGCCCAACCCCCTACGAGCAGTACTTC
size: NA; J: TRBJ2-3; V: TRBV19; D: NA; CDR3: CASSPGVSDTQYF; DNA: TGTGCCAGTAGCCCAGGGGTATCAGATACGCAGTATTTT
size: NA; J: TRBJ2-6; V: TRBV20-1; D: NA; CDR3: CSASIQAGISTGANVLTF; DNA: TGCAGTGCTAGTATCCAGGCGGGAATTTCAACTGGGGCCAACGTCCTGACTTTC
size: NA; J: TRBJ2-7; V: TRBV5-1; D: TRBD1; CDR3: CASSLVAGQGVYEQYF; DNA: TGCGCCAGCAGCTTGGTGGCGGGACAGGGTGTATACGAGCAGTACTTC
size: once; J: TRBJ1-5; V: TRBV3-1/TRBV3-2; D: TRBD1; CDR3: CASSQSLTGLYSNQPQHF; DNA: TGTGCCAGCAGCCAAAGCCTGACAGGGCTTTATAGCAATCAGCCCCAGCATTTT
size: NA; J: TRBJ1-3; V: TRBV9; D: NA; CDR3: CASSVDWGVSGNTIYF; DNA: TGTGCCAGCAGCGTAGATTGGGGCGTCTCTGGAAACACCATATATTTT
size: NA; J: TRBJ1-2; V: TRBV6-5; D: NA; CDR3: CASSLGPANYGYTF; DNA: TGTGCCAGCAGTTTGGGGCCAGCTAACTATGGCTACACCTTC
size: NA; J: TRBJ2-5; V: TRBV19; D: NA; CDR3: CASSIVLARSQETQYF; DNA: TGTGCCAGTAGTATAGTCTTAGCGAGGTCCCAAGAGACCCAGTACTTC
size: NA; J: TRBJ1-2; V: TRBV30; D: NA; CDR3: CAWAKGIYGYTF; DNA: TGTGCCTGGGCCAAGGGGATCTATGGCTACACCTTC
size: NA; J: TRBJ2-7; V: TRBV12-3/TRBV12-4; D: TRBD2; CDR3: CASTGLADEQYF; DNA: TGTGCCAGCACGGGACTAGCGGACGAGCAGTACTTC
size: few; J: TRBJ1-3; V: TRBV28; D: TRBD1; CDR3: CASSSPPDRGNTIYF; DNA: TGTGCCAGCAGTTCCCCGCCGGACAGGGGAAACACCATATATTTT
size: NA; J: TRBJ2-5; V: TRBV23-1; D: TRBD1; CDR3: CASSHTKPGTGGWETQYF; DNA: TGCGCCAGCAGTCACACCAAACCCGGGACAGGGGGTTGGGAGACCCAGTACTTC
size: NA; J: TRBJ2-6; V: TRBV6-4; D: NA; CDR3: CASSEAGGANVLTF; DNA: TGTGCCAGCAGTGAGGCAGGTGGGGCCAACGTCCTGACTTTC
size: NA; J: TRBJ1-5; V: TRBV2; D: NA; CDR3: CASTGQTNQPQHF; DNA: TGTGCCAGCACCGGACAGACCAATCAGCCCCAGCATTTT
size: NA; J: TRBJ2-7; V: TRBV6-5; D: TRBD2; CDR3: CASSSLAGGLEEQYF; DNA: TGTGCCAGCAGTTCACTAGCGGGAGGACTGGAGGAGCAGTACTTC
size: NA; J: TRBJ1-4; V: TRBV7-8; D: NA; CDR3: CASSLGDSGEKLFF; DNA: TGTGCCAGCAGCTTAGGCGATTCGGGTGAAAAACTGTTTTTT
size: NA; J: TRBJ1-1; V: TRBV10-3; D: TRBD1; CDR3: CAISEYPGDRGFSEAFF; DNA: TGTGCCATCAGTGAGTATCCGGGGGACAGGGGATTTAGTGAAGCTTTCTTT
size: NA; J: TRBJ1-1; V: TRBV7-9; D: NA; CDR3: CASSLVGAGNTEAFF; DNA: TGTGCCAGCAGCTTAGTAGGGGCCGGGAACACTGAAGCTTTCTTT
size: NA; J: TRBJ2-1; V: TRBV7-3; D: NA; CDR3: CASSFVGGFNEQFF; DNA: TGTGCCAGCAGCTTCGTGGGGGGATTCAATGAGCAGTTCTTC
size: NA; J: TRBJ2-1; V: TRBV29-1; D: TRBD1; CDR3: CSATGTGAYNEQFF; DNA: TGCAGCGCCACCGGGACAGGGGCTTACAATGAGCAGTTCTTC
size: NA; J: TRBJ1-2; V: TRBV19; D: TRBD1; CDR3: CASSMGDRFYGYTF; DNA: TGTGCCAGTAGTATGGGGGACAGGTTCTATGGCTACACCTTC
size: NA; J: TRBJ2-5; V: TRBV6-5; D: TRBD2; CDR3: CASKRAGGPQETQYF; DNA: TGTGCCAGCAAGCGGGCGGGAGGACCCCAAGAGACCCAGTACTTC
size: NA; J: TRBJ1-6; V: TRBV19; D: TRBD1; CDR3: CASSIDLRDRANSPLHF; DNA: TGTGCCAGTAGTATCGATCTCCGGGACAGGGCTAATTCACCCCTCCACTTT
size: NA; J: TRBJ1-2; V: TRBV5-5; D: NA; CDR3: CASSSPQYPNYGYTF; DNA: TGTGCCAGCAGCTCCCCACAGTACCCTAACTATGGCTACACCTTC
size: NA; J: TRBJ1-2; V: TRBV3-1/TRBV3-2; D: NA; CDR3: CASSQAKGRSGGYTF; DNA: TGTGCCAGCAGCCAAGCTAAGGGCCGCTCAGGGGGCTACACCTTC
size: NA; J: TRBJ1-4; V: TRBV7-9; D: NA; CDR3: CASSLLGAEKLFF; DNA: TGTGCCAGCAGCCTACTGGGAGCGGAAAAACTGTTTTTT
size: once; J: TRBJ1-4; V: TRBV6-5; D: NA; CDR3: CASSQGQGRNEKLFF; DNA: TGTGCCAGCAGCCAAGGGCAGGGGCGCAACGAAAAACTGTTTTTT
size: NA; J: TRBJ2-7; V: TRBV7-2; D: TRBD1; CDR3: CASSLETGRREQYF; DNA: TGTGCCAGCAGCTTAGAGACAGGGCGTAGAGAGCAGTACTTC
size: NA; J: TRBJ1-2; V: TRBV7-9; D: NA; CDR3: CASSLGGFGRGGYTF; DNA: TGTGCCAGCAGCTTAGGAGGATTTGGGAGGGGTGGCTACACCTTC
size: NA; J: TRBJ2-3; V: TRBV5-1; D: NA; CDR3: CASSLGAGLSTDTQYF; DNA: TGCGCCAGCAGCTTGGGTGCGGGTCTTAGCACAGATACGCAGTATTTT
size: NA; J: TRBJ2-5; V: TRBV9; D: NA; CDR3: CASSRLANPQETQYF; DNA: TGTGCCAGCAGCCGCCTAGCGAACCCTCAAGAGACCCAGTACTTC
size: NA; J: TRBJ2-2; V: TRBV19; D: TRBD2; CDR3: CASKRREGGTGELFF; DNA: TGTGCCAGTAAACGGCGGGAGGGAGGCACCGGGGAGCTGTTTTTT
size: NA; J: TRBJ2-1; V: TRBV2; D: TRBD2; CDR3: CASRTGTSRVDEQFF; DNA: TGTGCCAGCAGGACCGGGACTAGCAGGGTCGATGAGCAGTTCTTC
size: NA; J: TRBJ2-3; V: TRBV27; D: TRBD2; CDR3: CASRALPTGLAGVDTQYF; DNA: TGTGCCAGCAGAGCCTTACCAACGGGACTAGCGGGAGTGGATACGCAGTATTTT
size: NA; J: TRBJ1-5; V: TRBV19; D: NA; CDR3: CASSIRTELNQPQHF; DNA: TGTGCCAGTAGTATAAGGACAGAATTAAATCAGCCCCAGCATTTT
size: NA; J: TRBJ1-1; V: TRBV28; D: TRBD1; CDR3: CASSRLGTGDTEAFF; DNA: TGTGCCAGCAGTCGCCTCGGGACAGGGGACACTGAAGCTTTCTTT
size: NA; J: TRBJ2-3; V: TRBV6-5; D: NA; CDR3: CASSYSSVDTQYF; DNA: TGTGCCAGCAGTTACTCTTCGGTGGATACGCAGTATTTT
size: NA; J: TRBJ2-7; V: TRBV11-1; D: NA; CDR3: CASSLETRSSYEQYF; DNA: TGTGCCAGCAGCTTAGAAACAAGGAGCTCCTACGAGCAGTACTTC
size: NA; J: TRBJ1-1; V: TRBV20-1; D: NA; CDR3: CSARRSIEAFF; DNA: TGCAGTGCTCGGAGGAGTATTGAAGCTTTCTTT
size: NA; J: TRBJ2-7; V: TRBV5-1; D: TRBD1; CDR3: CASSLGDRGYEQYF; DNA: TGCGCCAGCAGCCTAGGGGACAGGGGCTACGAGCAGTACTTC
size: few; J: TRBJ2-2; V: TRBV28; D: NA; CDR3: CASSTSRTVNTGELFF; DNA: NA
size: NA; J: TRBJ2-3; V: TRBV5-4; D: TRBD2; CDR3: CASSFGLERTDTQYF; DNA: TGTGCCAGCAGCTTTGGACTAGAAAGAACAGATACGCAGTATTTT
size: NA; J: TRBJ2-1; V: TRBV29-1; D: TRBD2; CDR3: CSVRLADHNEQFF; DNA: TGCAGCGTAAGACTAGCGGACCACAATGAGCAGTTCTTC
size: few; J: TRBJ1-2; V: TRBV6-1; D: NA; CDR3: CASSEGWTGGLGYTF; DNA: TGTGCCAGCAGTGAAGGGTGGACCGGGGGACTGGGCTACACCTTC
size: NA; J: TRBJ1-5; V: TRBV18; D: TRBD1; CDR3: CASSPDRGRPQHF; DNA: TGTGCCAGCTCACCTGACAGGGGACGACCCCAGCATTTT